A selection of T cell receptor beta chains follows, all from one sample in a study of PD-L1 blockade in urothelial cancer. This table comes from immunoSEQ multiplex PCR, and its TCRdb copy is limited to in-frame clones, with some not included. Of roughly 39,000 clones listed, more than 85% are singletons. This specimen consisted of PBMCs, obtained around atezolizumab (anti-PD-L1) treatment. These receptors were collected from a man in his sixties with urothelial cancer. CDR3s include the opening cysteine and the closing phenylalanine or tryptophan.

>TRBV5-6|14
CASSHTGSTDTQYF
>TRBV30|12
CAWSRGVGEQYF
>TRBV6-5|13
CASRLDGGAPLHF
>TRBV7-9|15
CASRDGVSGTGELFF
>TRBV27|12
CASSSQGREQYF
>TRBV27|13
CASSFLKNTEAFF
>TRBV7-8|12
CASSPGELEQYF
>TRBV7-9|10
CASSRGGAFF
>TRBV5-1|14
CASSYAGTNEKLFF
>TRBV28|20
CASSTLGTSGVPRGTGELFF
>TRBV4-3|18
CASSQDFKAGAGNSPLHF
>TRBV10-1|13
CASSETGTHEQYF
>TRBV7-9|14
CASSFGLSTDTQYF
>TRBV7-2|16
CASRPPGLPNTGELFF
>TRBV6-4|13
CASSDGGNSPLHF
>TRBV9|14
CASSESLLADTQYF
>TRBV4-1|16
CASSQDWAQILQPQHF
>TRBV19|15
CASTSILRTGYGYTF
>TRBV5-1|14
CASSQSGVGYEQYF
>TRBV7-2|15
CASSLGGATTYEQYF
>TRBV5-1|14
CASSTTGTTGELFF
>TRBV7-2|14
CASSWNRASYEQYF
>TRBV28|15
CASSLTGAVVYEQYF
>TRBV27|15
CASSFGAGENSPLHF
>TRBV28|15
CASSLGRGPQETQYF
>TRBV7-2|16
CASSHSGGQVQETQYF
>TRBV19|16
CASSKLGTGGLHEQYF
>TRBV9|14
CASSAIVNTGELFF
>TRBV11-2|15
CASSLQLAGGETQYF
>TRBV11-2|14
CASSSHDRGRGYTF
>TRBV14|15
CASGTSTRLTDTQYF
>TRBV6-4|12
CASSEIAGGQFF
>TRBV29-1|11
CSVRDSYGYTF
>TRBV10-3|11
CAIYRNTEAFF
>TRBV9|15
CASSVGAGVYNEQFF
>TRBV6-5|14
CASSFRVYNSPLHF
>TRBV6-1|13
CASQGLAREKLFF
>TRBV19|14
CASSASGGRVEAFF
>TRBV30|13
CAWTSGRTDTQYF
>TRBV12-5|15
CASGFFRDRGLEQYF
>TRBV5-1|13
CASRPGSSDEQYF
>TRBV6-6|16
CATGRSRAGTSYEQYF
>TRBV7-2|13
CASNLASQETQYF
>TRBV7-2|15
CASSLLSGGEETQYF
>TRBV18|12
CASSPGGAQAFF
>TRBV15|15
CATTTTSATGETQYF
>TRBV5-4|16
CASRPPGGSTYNEQFF
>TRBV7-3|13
CASSSQGNTEAFF
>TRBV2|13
CASSLTERIGYTF